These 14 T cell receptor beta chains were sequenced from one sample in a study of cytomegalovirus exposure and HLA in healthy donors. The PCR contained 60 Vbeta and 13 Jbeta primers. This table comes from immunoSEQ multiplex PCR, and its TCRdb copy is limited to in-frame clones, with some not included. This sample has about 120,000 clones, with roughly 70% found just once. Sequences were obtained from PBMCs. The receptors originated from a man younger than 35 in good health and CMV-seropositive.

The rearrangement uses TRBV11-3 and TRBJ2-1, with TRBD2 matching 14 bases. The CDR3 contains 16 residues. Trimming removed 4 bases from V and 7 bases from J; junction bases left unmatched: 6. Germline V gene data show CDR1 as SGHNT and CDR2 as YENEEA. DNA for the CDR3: TGTGCCAGCAGCTGGACTAGCGGGGGGTGGGGGAATGAGCAGTTCTTC. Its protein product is CASSWTSGGWGNEQFF.

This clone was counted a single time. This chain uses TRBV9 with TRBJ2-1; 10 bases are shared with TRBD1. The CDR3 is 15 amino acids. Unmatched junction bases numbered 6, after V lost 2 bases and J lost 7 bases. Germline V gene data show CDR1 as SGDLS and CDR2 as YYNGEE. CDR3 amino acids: CASSVSTGGLNEQFF. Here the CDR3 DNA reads TGTGCCAGCAGCGTGTCGACAGGGGGCTTGAATGAGCAGTTCTTC.

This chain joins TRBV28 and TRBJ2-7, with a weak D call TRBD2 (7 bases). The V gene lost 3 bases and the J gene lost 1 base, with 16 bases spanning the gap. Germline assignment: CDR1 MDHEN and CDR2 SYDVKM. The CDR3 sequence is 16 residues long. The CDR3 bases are TGTGCCAGCAGTTTCGGCGGGGGCCTCAAATCCTACGAGCAGTACGTC. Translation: CASSFGGGLKSYEQYV.

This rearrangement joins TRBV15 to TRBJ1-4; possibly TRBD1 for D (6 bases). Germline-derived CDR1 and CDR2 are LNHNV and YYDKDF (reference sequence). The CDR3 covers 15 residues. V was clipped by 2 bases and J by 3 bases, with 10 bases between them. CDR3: CATSRSGQPNEKLFF. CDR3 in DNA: TGTGCCACCAGCAGAAGTGGACAGCCTAATGAAAAACTGTTTTTT.

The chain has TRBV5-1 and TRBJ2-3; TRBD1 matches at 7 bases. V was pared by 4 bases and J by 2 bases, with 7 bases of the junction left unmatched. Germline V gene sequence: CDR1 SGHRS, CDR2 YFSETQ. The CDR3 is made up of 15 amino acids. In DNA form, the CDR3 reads TGCGCCAGCAGCATCCGGGACAGAGACACAGATACGCAGTATTTT. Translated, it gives CASSIRDRDTDTQYF. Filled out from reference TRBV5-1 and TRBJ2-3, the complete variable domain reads KAGVTQTPRYLIKTRGQQVTLSCSPISGHRSVSWYQQTPGQGLQFLFEYFSETQRNKGNFPGRFSGRQFSNSRSEMNVSTLELGDSALYLCASSIRDRDTDTQYFGPGTRLTVL.

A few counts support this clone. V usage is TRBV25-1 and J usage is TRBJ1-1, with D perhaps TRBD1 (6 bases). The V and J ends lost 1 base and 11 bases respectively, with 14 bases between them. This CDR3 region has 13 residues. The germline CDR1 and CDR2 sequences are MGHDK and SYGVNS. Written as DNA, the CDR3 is TGTGCCAGCAGTGAATCCCCAGGGACAACGGCTTTCTTT. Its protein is CASSESPGTTAFF. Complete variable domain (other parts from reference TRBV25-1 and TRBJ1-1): EADIYQTPRYLVIGTGKKITLECSQTMGHDKMYWYQQDPGMELHLIHYSYGVNSTEKGDLSSESTVSRIRTEHFPLTLESARPSHTSQYLCASSESPGTTAFFGQGTRLTVV.

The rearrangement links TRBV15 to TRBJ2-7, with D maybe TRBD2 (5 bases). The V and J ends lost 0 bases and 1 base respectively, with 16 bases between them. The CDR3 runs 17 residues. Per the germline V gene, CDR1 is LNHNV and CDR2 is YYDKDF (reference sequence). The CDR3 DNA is TGTGCCACCAGCAGAGATGAGAGGTCCCAGCGGTCCTACGAGCAGTACTTC. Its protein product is CATSRDERSQRSYEQYF. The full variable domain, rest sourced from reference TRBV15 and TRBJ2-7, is DAMVIQNPRYQVTQFGKPVTLSCSQTLNHNVMYWYQQKSSQAPKLLFHYYDKDFNNEADTPDNFQSRRPNTSFCFLDIRSPGLGDTAMYLCATSRDERSQRSYEQYFGPGTRLTVT.

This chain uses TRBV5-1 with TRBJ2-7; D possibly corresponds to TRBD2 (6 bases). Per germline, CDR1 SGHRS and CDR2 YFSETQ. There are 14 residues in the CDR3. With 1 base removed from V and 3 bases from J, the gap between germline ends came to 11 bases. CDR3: CASSLSMGGYEQYF. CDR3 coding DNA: TGCGCCAGCAGCTTGAGTATGGGGGGCTACGAGCAGTACTTC. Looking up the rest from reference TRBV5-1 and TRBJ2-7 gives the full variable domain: KAGVTQTPRYLIKTRGQQVTLSCSPISGHRSVSWYQQTPGQGLQFLFEYFSETQRNKGNFPGRFSGRQFSNSRSEMNVSTLELGDSALYLCASSLSMGGYEQYFGPGTRLTVT.

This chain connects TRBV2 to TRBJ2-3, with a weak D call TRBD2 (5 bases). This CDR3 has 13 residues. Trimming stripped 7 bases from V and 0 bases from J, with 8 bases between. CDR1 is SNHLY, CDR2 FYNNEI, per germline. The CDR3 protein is CASKRTSTDTQYF. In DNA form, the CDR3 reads TGTGCCAGCAAAAGGACTAGCACAGATACGCAGTATTTT.

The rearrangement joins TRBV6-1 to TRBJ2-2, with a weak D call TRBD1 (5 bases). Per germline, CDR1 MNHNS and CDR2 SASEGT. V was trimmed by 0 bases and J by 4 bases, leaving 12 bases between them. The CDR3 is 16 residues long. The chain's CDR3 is CASSEATRVLTGELFF. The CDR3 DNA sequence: TGTGCCAGCAGTGAAGCGACCAGGGTACTCACCGGGGAGCTGTTTTTT.

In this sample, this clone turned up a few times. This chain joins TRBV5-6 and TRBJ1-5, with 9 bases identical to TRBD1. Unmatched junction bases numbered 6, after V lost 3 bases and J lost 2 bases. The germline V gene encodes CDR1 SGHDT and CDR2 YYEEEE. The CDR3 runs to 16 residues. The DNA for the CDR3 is TGTGCCAGCAGCTGGGGACAGGGTAAGGGCAATCAGCCCCAGCATTTT. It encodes CASSWGQGKGNQPQHF.

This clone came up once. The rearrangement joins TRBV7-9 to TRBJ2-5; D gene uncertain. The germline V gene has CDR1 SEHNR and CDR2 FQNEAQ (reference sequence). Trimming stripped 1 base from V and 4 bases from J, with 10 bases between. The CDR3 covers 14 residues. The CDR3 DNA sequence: TGTGCCAGCAGCTTAGGTTCGGTGAGAGAGACCCAGTACTTC. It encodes CASSLGSVRETQYF.

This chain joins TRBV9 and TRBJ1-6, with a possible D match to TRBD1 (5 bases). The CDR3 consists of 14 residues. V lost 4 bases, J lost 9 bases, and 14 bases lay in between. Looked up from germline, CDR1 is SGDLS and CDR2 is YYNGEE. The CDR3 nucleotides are TGTGCCAGCAGCCCAACAGGACAAATTTCACCCCTCCACTTT. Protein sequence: CASSPTGQISPLHF.

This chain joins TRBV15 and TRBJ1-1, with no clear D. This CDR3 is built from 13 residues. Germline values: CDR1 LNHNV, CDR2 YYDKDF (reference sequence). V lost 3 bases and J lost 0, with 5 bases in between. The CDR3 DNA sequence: TGTGCCACCAGCAGGAGGCTGAACACTGAAGCTTTCTTT. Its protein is CATSRRLNTEAFF.